The entry that follows covers one T cell receptor beta chain sequence. The antigen it binds to is not known. In total, around 600 healthy bone marrow donors made up the cohort. Cohort members were all nominally healthy when sampled, although unrecorded immune exposures were likely present. The donor tested CMV seropositive, placing the donor among the 289 seropositive members of the cohort. Every donor gave a peripheral blood sample, and the peripheral blood mononuclear cells from that sample were used for TCR beta sequencing. The Qiagen DNeasy Blood Extraction Kit was used to extract genomic DNA from the blood cell samples. This sample stems from a study of cytomegalovirus exposure and HLA in healthy donors (dated by TCRdb to 2016 to 2017). Study-wide context: In an earlier analysis of 550 to 750 of the donors, less than 350 Gb of sequence data and just under 120 million unique TCR beta sequences from about 179 million T cells were reported. The genetic ancestry cluster associated with self-reported Caucasian donors included about 84% of the approximately 430 genotyped donors. The study aimed to test whether signatures of past pathogen exposure could be identified by cataloging public T cell receptors. Because of strong linkage in the cohort, four or five DR-DQ haplotypes were treated as single units for association and clustering. A later analysis re-examined previously published TCR beta repertoires from roughly 650 donors and added high-resolution HLA genotyping to investigate patterns of TCR occurrence. Donor age, sex, ethnicity and CMV serostatus were compiled alongside the repertoire data. To decide whether each TCR beta V gene segment behaved as functional or pseudogenic, an earlier analysis of some 570 of the donors relied on high-throughput TCR beta sequencing. Rather than drawing on any new phenotypic data, the later analysis identified candidate immune exposures from TCR beta sequences and the way those sequences occurred across donors. The study profiled the T cell repertoires of 666 subjects by immunosequencing and related them to cytomegalovirus serostatus. Typing coverage varied by locus: roughly 620-640 donors for A, B, C, DRB1 and DQB1; approximately 500 for DQA1; nearly 610 for DPA1; 450 to 480 for DPB1. HLA typing included class I and class II loci at four-digit resolution. The study combined high-throughput TCR immunosequencing, statistical association of individual TCRs with disease status, and machine learning to predict cytomegalovirus infection status. A later genetic analysis took genome-wide SNP genotypes for about three fifths of the roughly 670 donors and used that subset as a discovery cohort. Every repertoire in the discovery cohort had been generated on one and the same sequencing platform. Approximately 300 gigabases of sequencing data and about 92 million unique TCR sequences made up an early release that covered about 640 HLA-typed donors. A separate validation cohort of roughly 130 different subjects was used in addition to the roughly 700-subject first cohort. Among roughly 400 genotyped donors of the cohort, an average of roughly 230,000 unique TCR beta nucleotide sequences was sequenced per donor, of which approximately 18% were non-productive. Beyond this particular receptor, the publication reports: Because HLA typing was unavailable for some donors at each locus, only the typed subset was used in association tests. When HLA alleles, especially DR and DQ, strongly co-occurred, TCR associations were difficult to assign to individual alleles. The study gave a list of some 150 TCR beta chains associated with cytomegalovirus. The classifier was reported to diagnose cytomegalovirus status with high specificity and sensitivity in both the original and validation cohorts. The authors suggested that the approach could potentially be generalized to other disease states and immunological phenotypes. CMV serostatus was the only immune exposure information available for the cohort. In an earlier analysis of several hundred of the donors, most TCR beta V segments were observed in productive rearrangements about 87% or about 30% of the time, broadly matching IMGT annotations. V-gene and J-gene trimming of TCR beta chains was associated with a missense DCLRE1C variant in a later genetic analysis, and the association was replicated in an independent cohort. Correlated functional status among segregating V segments might reflect linkage disequilibrium, but an unknown experimental factor could not be ruled out. According to a later genetic analysis, donors in an Asian-associated ancestry cluster had fewer N-insertions in productive TCRs than the approximately 610-donor mean. Sequencing depth was assumed to be roughly uniform across donors in the presence/absence analyses, though that assumption may not hold. A further reported finding was that TCR beta sequences accurately predicted the HLA-A and HLA-B alleles for most subjects in the first cohort. A cluster of highly shared sequence variants was judged likely to represent a technical artifact of the sequencing pipeline. Several of the top co-occurrence clusters appeared to be linked to parvovirus B19, influenza, CMV and Epstein-Barr virus, according to a later analysis. Because counts were too low, seventeen rarely observed V segments, including chromosome 9 orphons, were left out of the earlier analysis of 587 of the donors. While some public TCRs were present in many individuals, most TCR sequences turned up only very rarely across donors. Some IMGT-functional V segments, including TRBV6-2 and TRBV6-3, could not be distinguished by the 87-base-pair reads and were therefore excluded. In this cohort, only TCR beta chains were sequenced, and detectable features were limited by the absence of alpha or paired-chain data. A few of the identified cytomegalovirus-associated TCR beta chains were confirmed in vitro to be specific for cytomegalovirus antigens. In a later analysis, the rate of TCR association differed among HLA loci, with DRB1 alleles having the most associated TCRs and HLA-C alleles having the fewest. According to a later analysis, most CMV-associated TCR beta chains appeared to be HLA-restricted, and the HLA associations seemed to be driven largely by CMV exposure. In a later analysis, HLA-associated TCR beta chains showed more clonal expansion and lower generation probabilities than non-associated chains that were equally common. Specific HLA alleles were associated with over 15,000 TCR beta sequences at a false discovery rate of 0.05 in a later analysis.

Trimming at the junction amounts to 5 bases on V and 9 bases on J, and the germline ends lie 8 bases apart. Sequences SGHNT (CDR1) and YENEEA (CDR2) are obtained from the germline V gene. From the cysteine up to the phenylalanine, the CDR3 has a length of 11 residues. CDR3 DNA is the only sequence kept; it has 33 bases, read in frame from the first base. Libraries came from the immunoSEQ multiplex PCR assay. For the multiplex PCR, a mixture combining 60 forward primers for TCR Vbeta segments and 13 reverse primers for TCR Jbeta segments was used. A multiplex PCR assay on genomic DNA amplified the CDR3 region of rearranged TCR beta genes. On the Illumina HiSeq System, the amplified TCR beta libraries were sequenced as 87-base-pair reads. Concerning the study's data processing: A later analysis tallied tens of millions of unique TCR beta chains across the approximately 670 repertoires, and approximately 12 million of those chains were shared by two or more donors. Raw reads were error-corrected and collapsed into unique sequences with a nearest-neighbor algorithm that merged closely related sequences to remove PCR and sequencing errors. CDR3 sequences were aligned to IMGT reference sequences to assign V, D and J gene segments. For a sequence to be retained, a match of at least six nucleotides to both a V gene segment and a J gene segment was required. A rearrangement was called productive if the CDR3 had no stop codons and remained in frame with V and J, and every other rearrangement was called non-productive. Following IMGT convention, CDR3 was defined as the stretch from the second conserved V-encoded cysteine up to the conserved J-encoded phenylalanine. In an earlier analysis of 587 of the donors, sequences lacking an unambiguous match to a single V gene segment were excluded. An earlier analysis of 587 of the donors called V segments functional above 56.7% productive rearrangements and segregating when the between-donor standard deviation exceeded 5%. To diagnose cytomegalovirus status from the catalog of TCR beta chain sequences, a statistical classification framework was built. In a later analysis, V and J genes were assigned by comparing TCR nucleotide sequences against IMGT/GENE-DB human TR gene sequences. The TCRdist pipeline was used in a later analysis to assign CDR3 sequences and most-parsimonious VDJ recombination scenarios. A later analysis defined each TCR beta chain by its CDR3 amino acid sequence plus V-gene family, and excluded reads lacking a unique V-gene family. In a later analysis, some 600 highly shared, low-generation-probability nucleotide sequences were removed to address suspected cross-contamination and a sequencing artifact. A later analysis calculated a clonal expansion index for each public chain from normalized within-repertoire ranks of inferred template counts. In a later analysis, generation probabilities were computed using a VDJ recombination model fitted to out-of-frame rearrangements, and the results were checked against IGoR. In a later analysis, TCR-TCR, TCR-HLA and TCR-CMV co-occurrence was scored with hypergeometric tests, and a repertoire-size bias correction was applied to TCR pairs. A later analysis estimated false discovery rates by permuting HLA or CMV assignments 20 times. In a later analysis, co-occurring TCRs were grouped using DBSCAN, and TCRdist sequence similarity was added for clustering within HLA-allele-positive subsets. Co-occurrence clustering excluded repertoires with fewer than 30,000 or more than 120,000 public chains, plus five with anomalous nucleotide sharing. This immuneACCESS table, as held by TCRdb, lists in-frame sequences with V and J called but not all clones. Of the missing ones, under half trace to an unresolved V gene in checked studies; the others have no known cause. V and J calls and clone size are given by that table; D and trimming were obtained from the DNA. This sample's table contains 30,000 to 40,000 clones. The ten largest clones add up to 8.9% of the sample.

Specimen: PBMCs. Rearrangement joined TRBV11-3 to TRBJ2-1, with no confident D gene call. This TCR derives from a man aged 35-49 years in good health and CMV-seropositive. The nucleotide sequence reads as follows: TGTGCCAGCAGCCGCGTCGGTGAGCAGTTCTTC. This encodes CASSRVGEQFF.